These 6 T cell receptor beta chains were all obtained from the same sample, sequenced in a study of shared clonotypes between healthy human individuals (TCRdb year 2020). The protocol used for the library was the immunoSEQ multiplex PCR assay. TCRdb re-hosts the immuneACCESS table, in-frame sequences only. Its copies lack some clones; in the studies checked, an unresolved V gene accounts for under half of them, and the cause for the rest is not known. The sample records about 2.3 million clones, roughly 90% of which are singletons. Together, the top ten hold about 0.41% of the sample. The sample consisted of naive CD4+ T cells from PBMCs. The cell subset or site tag for this specimen amounts to: CD45RA+ positively selected. Every receptor here comes from a man between 18 and 35 years old in good health. Some clones in this sample may be carry-over from other donors' samples.

The rearrangement links TRBV5-1 to TRBJ1-2; D is unresolved. The V and J ends lost 4 bases and 4 bases respectively, with 8 bases between them. Germline V gene lookup returns CDR1 SGHRS and CDR2 YFSETQ. There are 12 residues in the CDR3. The CDR3 nucleotides read TGCGCCAGCAGCCCCTACGGCTATGGCTACACCTTC. Its protein product is CASSPYGYGYTF.

The chain combines TRBV28 with TRBJ1-2; D perhaps matches TRBD1 (5 bases). V dropped 6 bases and J dropped 2 bases, with 16 bases sitting between them. Germline V lookup: CDR1 MDHEN, CDR2 SYDVKM. This CDR3 contains 15 residues. CDR3 residues: CASSLGGLQNYGYTF. DNA for the CDR3: TGTGCCAGCAGCCTTGGGGGACTCCAGAACTATGGCTACACCTTC.

The rearrangement joins TRBV25-1 to TRBJ1-1; D gene ambiguous. V lost 5 bases, J lost 4 bases, and 11 bases lay in between. This CDR3 comprises 13 residues. Per the germline V gene, CDR1 is MGHDK and CDR2 is SYGVNS. The CDR3 sequence is CASSPSWSTEAFF. DNA of the CDR3: TGTGCCAGCAGTCCCAGCTGGAGCACTGAAGCTTTCTTT.

The chain employs TRBV30 and TRBJ1-5; D call uncertain. Between the trimmed V and J ends, which lost 3 bases and 7 bases, there was a span of 19 bases. In germline, CDR1 is GTSNPN, CDR2 SVGIG (reference sequence). The CDR3 spans 15 residues. The CDR3 bases are TGTGCCTGGAGCCCATCTAGTTGGGCGCGCCAGCCCCAGCATTTT. It translates to CAWSPSSWARQPQHF.

The rearrangement links TRBV7-2 to TRBJ1-2, with no clear D. V was trimmed by 5 bases and J by 7 bases, leaving 11 bases between them. In germline, CDR1 is SGHTA, CDR2 FQGNSA. CDR3 size: 12 residues. CDR3 nucleotides: TGTGCCAGCAGCCCCGGGCGCGGTGGCTACACCTTC. Translating it yields CASSPGRGGYTF.

This sequence joins TRBV21-1 and TRBJ2-7; TRBD1, the D gene given by the table, was not confirmed from the DNA. TRBV21-1 constitutes a pseudogene. The CDR3 extends over 21 amino acids. The CDR3 region is CASSKSSPGQGPSRLSYEQYF. As DNA, the CDR3 is TGTGCCAGCAGCAAGTCGTCGCCGGGACAGGGACCCTCGAGACTATCCTACGAGCAGTACTTC.